This T cell receptor beta chain was documented in a study of blood T cell repertoires in COVID-19. On the study more broadly: The United States, Italy and Spain provided the acute and convalescent COVID-19 samples. T cells, B-cell-depleted T cells, or PBMCs provided the cDNA or gDNA that served as material.

Methods used by the authors: Reference gene primer amplification gave nucleated cell count estimates. Data came from immunoSEQ multiplex PCR; TCRdb stores just in-frame clones and leaves some out. The V and J calls and clone size were taken over from that table, and D and trimming were inferred from the DNA. The sample lists some 400,000 clones, about nine tenths occurring once. The study recruited people aged roughly 18 to 89 years across around 23 US areas. This clone is a singleton in its sample. V was clipped by 0 bases and J by 5 bases, with 12 bases between them. The CDR3 covers 15 residues. CDR1 is SGHDT and CDR2 is YYEEEE in the germline V gene.

The sequence was obtained from a middle-aged woman who had been exposed to COVID-19. The genes are TRBV5-6 and TRBJ1-5; no clear D gene. What was sequenced was PBMCs or T cells enriched from blood (not recorded which). The CDR3 coding sequence is TGTGCCAGCAGCTTGGCCAGTACCTTATATCAGCCCCAGCATTTT. Residues: CASSLASTLYQPQHF.